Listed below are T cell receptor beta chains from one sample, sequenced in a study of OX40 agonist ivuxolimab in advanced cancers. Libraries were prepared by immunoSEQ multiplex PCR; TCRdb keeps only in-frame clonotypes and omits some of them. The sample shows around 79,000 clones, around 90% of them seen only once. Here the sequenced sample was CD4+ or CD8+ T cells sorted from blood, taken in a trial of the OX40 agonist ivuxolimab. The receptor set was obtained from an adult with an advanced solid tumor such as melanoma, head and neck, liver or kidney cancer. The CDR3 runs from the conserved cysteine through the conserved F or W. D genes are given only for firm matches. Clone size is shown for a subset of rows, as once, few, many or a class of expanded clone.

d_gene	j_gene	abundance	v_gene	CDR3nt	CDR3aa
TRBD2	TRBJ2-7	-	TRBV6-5	TGTGCCAGCAGGGGCGGGACTAGCGGGACCTACGAGCAGTACTTC	CASRGGTSGTYEQYF
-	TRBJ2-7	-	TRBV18	TGTGCCAGCTCACCATTCATCGACTCGCCCGAGCAGTACTTC	CASSPFIDSPEQYF
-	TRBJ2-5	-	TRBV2	TGTGCCAGCAGTGAATGGGAAGGGGAGACCCAGTACTTC	CASSEWEGETQYF
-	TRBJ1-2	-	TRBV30	TGTGCCTGGAGTGTACGTTCTAACTATGGCTACACCTTC	CAWSVRSNYGYTF
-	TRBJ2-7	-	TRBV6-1	TGTGCCAGCAGTGAAATAGGCGGCCTGGAGCAGTACTTC	CASSEIGGLEQYF
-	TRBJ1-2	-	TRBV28	TGTGCCAGCAGTGCCAGGAGAGCTAACTATGGCTACACCTTC	CASSARRANYGYTF
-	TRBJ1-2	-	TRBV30	TGTGCCTGGAGCCACCCTGACTACCGATACACCTTC	CAWSHPDYRYTF
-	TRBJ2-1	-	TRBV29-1	TGCAGCGTTTTTGAGGGATACTACAATGAGCAGTTCTTC	CSVFEGYYNEQFF
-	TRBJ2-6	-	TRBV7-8	TGTGCCACCAAGCCCTCTGGGGCCAACGTCCTGACTTTC	CATKPSGANVLTF
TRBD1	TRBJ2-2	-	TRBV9	TGTGCCAGCAGCGGCCGGGACAGACTGTTTTTT	CASSGRDRLFF
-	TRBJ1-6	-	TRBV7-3	TGTGCCAGCAGCTTTCGGGGGTCGGATTCACCCCTCCACTTT	CASSFRGSDSPLHF
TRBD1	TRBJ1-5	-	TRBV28	TGTGCCAGCAGCGTACCAGGGGGTCAGCCCCAGCATTTT	CASSVPGGQPQHF
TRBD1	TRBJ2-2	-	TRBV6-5	TGTGCCAGCAGTTACCAGGGGGCAATTGGGGAGCTGTTTTTT	CASSYQGAIGELFF
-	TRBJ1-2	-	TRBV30	TGTGCCTGGAGGTCGGGCCAGGGTAAGCGCTACACCTTC	CAWRSGQGKRYTF
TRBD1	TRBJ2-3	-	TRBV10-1	TGCGCCAGCAGCGACAGGGGCACAGATACGCAGTATTTT	CASSDRGTDTQYF
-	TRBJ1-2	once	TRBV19	TGTGCCAGTAGTCCCCGGACAGATAACTATGGCTACACCTTC	CASSPRTDNYGYTF
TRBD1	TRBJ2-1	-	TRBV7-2	TGTGCCAGCAGCTCACAGGGGGGTATCGATGAGCAGTTCTTC	CASSSQGGIDEQFF
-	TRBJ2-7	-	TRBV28	TGTGCCAGCAGCCCCGGGAGTTCCTACGAGCAGTACTTC	CASSPGSSYEQYF
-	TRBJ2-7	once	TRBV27	TGTGCCAGCAGTTTAAAGGGAATCGAGCAGTACTTC	CASSLKGIEQYF
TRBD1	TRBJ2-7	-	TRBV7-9	TGTGCCAGCAGCTTAGCGCAGGGGGCAGGAAACGAGCAGTACTTC	CASSLAQGAGNEQYF
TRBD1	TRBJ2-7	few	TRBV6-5	TGTGCCAGCAGATACACCGGGACAGGACCAGCCTACGAGCAGTACTTC	CASRYTGTGPAYEQYF
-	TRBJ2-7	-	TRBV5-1	TGCGCCAGCAGCTTGAGGCAGGGAGGCCCCTACGAGCAGTACTTC	CASSLRQGGPYEQYF
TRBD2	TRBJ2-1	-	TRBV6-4	TGTGCCAGCAGGCCACTAGCGGGAGATTCGAATGAGCAGTTCTTC	CASRPLAGDSNEQFF
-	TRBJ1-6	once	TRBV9	TGTGCCAGCAGCGTAGGGGGACAACGGGATTCACCCCTCCACTTT	CASSVGGQRDSPLHF
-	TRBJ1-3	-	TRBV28	TGTGCCAGCAAGATCCCCGGCGCCGGGAAGGAGTCTTTT	CASKIPGAGKESF
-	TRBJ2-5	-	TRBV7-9	TGTGCCAGCAGCTCCCTCCTCGTTCTCCCGGAGACCCAGTACTTC	CASSSLLVLPETQYF